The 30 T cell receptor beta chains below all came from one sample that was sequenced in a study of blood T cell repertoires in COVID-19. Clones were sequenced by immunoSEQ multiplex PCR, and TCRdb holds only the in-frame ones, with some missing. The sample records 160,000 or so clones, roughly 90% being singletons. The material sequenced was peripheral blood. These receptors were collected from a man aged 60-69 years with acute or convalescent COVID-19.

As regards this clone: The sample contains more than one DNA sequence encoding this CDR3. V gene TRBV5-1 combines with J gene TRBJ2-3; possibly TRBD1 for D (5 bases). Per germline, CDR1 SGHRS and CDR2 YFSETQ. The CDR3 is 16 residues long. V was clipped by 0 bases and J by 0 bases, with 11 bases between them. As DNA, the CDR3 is TGCGCCAGCAGCTTGGGGGGCCCTTCTAGCACAGATACGCAGTATTTT. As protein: CASSLGGPSSTDTQYF.

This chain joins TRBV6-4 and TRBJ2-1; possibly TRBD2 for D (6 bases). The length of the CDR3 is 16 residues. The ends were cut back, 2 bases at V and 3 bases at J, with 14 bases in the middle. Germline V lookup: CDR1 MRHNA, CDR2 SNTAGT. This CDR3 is CASSDQRRGNYNEQFF. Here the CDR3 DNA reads TGTGCCAGCAGTGACCAGCGGCGGGGAAACTACAATGAGCAGTTCTTC.

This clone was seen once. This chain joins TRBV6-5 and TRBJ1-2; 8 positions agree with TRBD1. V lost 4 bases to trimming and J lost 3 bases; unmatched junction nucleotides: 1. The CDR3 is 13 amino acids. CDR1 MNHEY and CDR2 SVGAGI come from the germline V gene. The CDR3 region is CASSLQGDYGYTF. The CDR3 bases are TGTGCCAGCAGTTTACAGGGGGACTATGGCTACACCTTC.

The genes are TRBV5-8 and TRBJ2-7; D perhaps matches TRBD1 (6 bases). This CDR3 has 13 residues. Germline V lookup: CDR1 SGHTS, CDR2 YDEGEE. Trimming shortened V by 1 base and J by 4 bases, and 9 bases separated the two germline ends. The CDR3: CASSLQGYYEQYF. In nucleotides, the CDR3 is TGTGCCAGCAGCTTGCAGGGGTATTACGAGCAGTACTTC.

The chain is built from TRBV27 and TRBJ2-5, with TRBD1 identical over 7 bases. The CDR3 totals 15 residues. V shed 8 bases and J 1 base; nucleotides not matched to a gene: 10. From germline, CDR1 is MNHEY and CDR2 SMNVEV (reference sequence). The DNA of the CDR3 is TGTGCCAGCCGCCCGGACAGGTCCACCCAAGAGACCCAGTACTTC. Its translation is CASRPDRSTQETQYF.

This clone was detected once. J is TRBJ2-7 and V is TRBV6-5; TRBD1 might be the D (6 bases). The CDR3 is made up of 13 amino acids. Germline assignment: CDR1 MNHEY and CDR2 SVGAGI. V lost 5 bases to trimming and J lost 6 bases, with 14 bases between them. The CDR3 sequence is CASSPTGWSEQYF. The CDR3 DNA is TGTGCCAGCAGTCCGACAGGATGGAGCGAGCAGTACTTC.

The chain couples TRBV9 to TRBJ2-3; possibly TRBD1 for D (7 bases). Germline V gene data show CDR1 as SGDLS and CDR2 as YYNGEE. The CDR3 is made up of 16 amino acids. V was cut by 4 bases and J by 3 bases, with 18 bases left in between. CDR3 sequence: CASSPWGAGGTDTQYF. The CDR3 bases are TGTGCCAGCAGCCCCTGGGGGGCAGGGGGGACAGATACGCAGTATTTT.

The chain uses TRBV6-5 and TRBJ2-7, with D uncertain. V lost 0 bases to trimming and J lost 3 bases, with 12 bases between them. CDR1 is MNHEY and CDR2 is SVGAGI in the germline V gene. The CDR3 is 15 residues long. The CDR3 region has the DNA TGTGCCAGCAGTTACTCGCGACACGGCCTCTACGAGCAGTACTTC. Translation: CASSYSRHGLYEQYF.

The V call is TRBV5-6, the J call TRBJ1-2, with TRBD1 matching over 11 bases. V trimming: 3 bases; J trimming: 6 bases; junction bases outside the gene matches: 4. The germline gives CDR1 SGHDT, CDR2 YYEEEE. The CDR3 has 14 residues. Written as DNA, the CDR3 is TGTGCCAGCAGCTGGGACAGGGGGACTGATGGCTACACCTTC. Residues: CASSWDRGTDGYTF.

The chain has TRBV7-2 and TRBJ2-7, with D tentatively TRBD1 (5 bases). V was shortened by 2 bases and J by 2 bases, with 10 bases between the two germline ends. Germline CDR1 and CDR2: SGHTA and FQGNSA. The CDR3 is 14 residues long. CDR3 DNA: TGTGCCAGCAGCTTAAATCCAGGGACCTACGAGCAGTACTTC. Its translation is CASSLNPGTYEQYF.

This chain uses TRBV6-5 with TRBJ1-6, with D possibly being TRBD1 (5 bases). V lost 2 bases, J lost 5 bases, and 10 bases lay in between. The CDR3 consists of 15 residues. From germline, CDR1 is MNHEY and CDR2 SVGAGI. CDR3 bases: TGTGCCAGCAGTTACGGGGGGATGCATAATTCACCCCTCCACTTT. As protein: CASSYGGMHNSPLHF.

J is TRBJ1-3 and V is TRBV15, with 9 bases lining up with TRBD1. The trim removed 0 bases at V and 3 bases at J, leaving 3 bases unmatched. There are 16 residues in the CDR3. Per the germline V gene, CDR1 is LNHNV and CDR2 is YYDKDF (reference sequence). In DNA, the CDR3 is TGTGCCACCAGCAGAGAGGGGACAGGGTATGGAAACACCATATATTTT. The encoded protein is CATSREGTGYGNTIYF.

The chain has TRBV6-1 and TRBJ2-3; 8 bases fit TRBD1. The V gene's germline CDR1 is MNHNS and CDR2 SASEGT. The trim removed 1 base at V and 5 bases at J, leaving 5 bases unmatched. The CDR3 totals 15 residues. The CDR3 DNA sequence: TGTGCCAGCAGTGAAGTTGGCAGGGGGCGAGATACGCAGTATTTT. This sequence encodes CASSEVGRGRDTQYF.

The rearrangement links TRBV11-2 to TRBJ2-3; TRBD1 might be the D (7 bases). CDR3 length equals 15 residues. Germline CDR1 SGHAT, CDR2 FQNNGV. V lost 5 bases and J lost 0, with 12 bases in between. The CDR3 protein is CASSPRGASTDTQYF. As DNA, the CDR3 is TGTGCCAGCAGCCCCAGGGGGGCTAGCACAGATACGCAGTATTTT.

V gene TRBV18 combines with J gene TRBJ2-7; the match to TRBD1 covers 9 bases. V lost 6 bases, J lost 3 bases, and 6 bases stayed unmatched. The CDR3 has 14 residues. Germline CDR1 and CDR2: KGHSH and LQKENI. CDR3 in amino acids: CASSPGTGLYEQYF. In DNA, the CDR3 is TGTGCCAGCTCGCCGGGGACAGGGCTCTACGAGCAGTACTTC.

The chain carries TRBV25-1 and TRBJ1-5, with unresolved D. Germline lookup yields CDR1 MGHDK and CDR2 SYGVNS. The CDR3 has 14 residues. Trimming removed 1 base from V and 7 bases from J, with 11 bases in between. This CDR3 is CASSESRYIQPQHF. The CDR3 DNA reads TGTGCCAGCAGTGAATCTAGGTATATCCAGCCCCAGCATTTT.

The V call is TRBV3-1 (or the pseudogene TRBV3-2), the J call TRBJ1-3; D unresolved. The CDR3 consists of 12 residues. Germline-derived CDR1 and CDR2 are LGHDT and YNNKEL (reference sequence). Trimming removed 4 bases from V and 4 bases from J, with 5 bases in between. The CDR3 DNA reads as TGTGCCAGCAGCCCTTTGGGAAACACCATATATTTT. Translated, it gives CASSPLGNTIYF.

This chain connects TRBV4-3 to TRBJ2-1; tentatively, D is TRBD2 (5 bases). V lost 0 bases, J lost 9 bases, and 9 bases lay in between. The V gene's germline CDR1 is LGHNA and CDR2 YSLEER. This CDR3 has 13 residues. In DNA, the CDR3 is TGCGCCAGCAGCCAAGAAGGCGGAGGTGAGCAGTTCTTC. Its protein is CASSQEGGGEQFF.

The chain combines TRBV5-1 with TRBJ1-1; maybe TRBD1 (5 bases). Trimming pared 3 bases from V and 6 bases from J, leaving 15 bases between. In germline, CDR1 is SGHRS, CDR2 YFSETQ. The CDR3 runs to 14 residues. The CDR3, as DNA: TGCGCCAGCAGCTCGGGGGAAGTGATCGCTGAAGCTTTCTTT. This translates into CASSSGEVIAEAFF.

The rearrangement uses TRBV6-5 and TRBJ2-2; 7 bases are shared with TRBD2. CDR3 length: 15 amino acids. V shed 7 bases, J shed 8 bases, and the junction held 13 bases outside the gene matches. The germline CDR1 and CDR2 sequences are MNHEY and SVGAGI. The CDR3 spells CASMRERGPAGELFF. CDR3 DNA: TGTGCCAGCATGCGGGAGCGGGGCCCTGCGGGGGAGCTGTTTTTT.

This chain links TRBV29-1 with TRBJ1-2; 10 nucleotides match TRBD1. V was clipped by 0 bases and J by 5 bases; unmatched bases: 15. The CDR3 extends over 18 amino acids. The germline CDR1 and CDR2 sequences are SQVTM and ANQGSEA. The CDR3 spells CSVEEERTGQGKGYGYTF. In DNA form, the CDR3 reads TGCAGCGTTGAAGAAGAACGCACGGGACAGGGGAAGGGGTATGGCTACACCTTC. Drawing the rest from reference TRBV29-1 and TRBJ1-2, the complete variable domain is SAVISQKPSRDICQRGTSLTIQCQVDSQVTMMFWYRQQPGQSLTLIATANQGSEATYESGFVIDKFPISRPNLTFSTLTVSNMSPEDSSIYLCSVEEERTGQGKGYGYTFGSGTRLTVV.

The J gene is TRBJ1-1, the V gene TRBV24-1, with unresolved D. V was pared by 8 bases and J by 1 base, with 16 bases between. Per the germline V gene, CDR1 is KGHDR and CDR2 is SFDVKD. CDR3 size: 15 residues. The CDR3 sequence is CATMVGREKNTEAFF. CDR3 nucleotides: TGTGCCACCATGGTTGGACGGGAGAAGAACACTGAAGCTTTCTTT.

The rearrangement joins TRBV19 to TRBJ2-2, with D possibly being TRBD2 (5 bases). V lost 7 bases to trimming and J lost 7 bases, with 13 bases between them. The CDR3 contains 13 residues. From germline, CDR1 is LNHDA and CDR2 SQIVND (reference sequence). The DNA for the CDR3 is TGTGCCAGTAATGATCCGGGGAACGGGGAGCTGTTTTTT. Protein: CASNDPGNGELFF. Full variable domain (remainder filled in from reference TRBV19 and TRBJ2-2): DGGITQSPKYLFRKEGQNVTLSCEQNLNHDAMYWYRQDPGQGLRLIYYSQIVNDFQKGDIAEGYSVSREKKESFPLTVTSAQKNPTAFYLCASNDPGNGELFFGEGSRLTVL.

The CDR3 loop reads CASYMGTAGELFF. CDR3 nucleotides: TGTGCCAGTTACATGGGGACAGCCGGGGAGCTGTTTTTT. This rearrangement joins TRBV27 to TRBJ2-2; 7 bases align to TRBD1. V gave up 9 bases and J gave up 6 bases; unmatched junction bases: 7. This CDR3 spans 13 amino acids. Germline values: CDR1 MNHEY, CDR2 SMNVEV (reference sequence).

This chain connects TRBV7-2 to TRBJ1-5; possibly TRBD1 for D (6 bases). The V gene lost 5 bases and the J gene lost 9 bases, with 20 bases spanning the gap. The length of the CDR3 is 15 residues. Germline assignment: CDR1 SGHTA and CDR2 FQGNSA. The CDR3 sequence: CASSPVGGLRGPQHF. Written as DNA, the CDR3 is TGTGCCAGCAGCCCTGTCGGGGGGCTAAGAGGGCCCCAGCATTTT.

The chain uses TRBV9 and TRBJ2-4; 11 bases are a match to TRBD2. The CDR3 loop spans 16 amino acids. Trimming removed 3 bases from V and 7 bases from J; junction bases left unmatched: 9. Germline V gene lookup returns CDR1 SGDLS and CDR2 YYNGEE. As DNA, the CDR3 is TGTGCCAGCAGCGCCGGTCTAGCGGGGGGCATGAACATTCAGTACTTC. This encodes CASSAGLAGGMNIQYF. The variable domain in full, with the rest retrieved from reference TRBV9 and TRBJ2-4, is DSGVTQTPKHLITATGQRVTLRCSPRSGDLSVYWYQQSLDQGLQFLIQYYNGEERAKGNILERFSAQQFPDLHSELNLSSLELGDSALYFCASSAGLAGGMNIQYFGAGTRLSVL.

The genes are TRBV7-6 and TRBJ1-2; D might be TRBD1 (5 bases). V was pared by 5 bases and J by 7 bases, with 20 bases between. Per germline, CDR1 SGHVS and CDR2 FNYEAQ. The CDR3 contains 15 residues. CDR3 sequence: CASSTGRGRQGGYTF. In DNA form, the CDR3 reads TGTGCCAGCAGCACTGGTAGGGGCAGGCAGGGTGGCTACACCTTC.

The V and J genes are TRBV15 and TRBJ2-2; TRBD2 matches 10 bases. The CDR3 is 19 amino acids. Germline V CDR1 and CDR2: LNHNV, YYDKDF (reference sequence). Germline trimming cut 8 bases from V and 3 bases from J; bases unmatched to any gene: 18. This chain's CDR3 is CATYSGGTLASGYTGELFF. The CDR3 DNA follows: TGTGCCACCTATAGCGGGGGGACCTTAGCGTCGGGTTACACCGGGGAGCTGTTTTTT.

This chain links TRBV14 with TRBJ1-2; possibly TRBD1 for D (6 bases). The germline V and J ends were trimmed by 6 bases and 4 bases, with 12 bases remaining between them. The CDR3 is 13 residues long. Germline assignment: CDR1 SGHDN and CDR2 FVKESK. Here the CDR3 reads CASSLDSLYGYTF. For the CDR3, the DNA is TGTGCCAGCAGTTTGGACAGCCTCTATGGCTACACCTTC. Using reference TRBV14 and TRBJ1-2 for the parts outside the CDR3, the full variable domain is EAGVTQFPSHSVIEKGQTVTLRCDPISGHDNLYWYRRVMGKEIKFLLHFVKESKQDESGMPNNRFLAERTGGTYSTLKVQPAELEDSGVYFCASSLDSLYGYTFGSGTRLTVV.

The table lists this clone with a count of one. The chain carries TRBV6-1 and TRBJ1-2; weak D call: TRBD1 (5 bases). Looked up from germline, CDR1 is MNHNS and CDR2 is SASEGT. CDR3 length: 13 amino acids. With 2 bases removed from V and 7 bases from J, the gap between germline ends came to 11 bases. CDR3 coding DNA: TGTGCCAGCAGTGAATGGTTAGGGGTTGGCTACACCTTC. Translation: CASSEWLGVGYTF.